This T cell receptor (beta chain) was sequenced for a study of patients and donors after allogeneic stem cell transplantation. The ends were cut back, 0 bases at V and 7 bases at J, with 7 bases in the middle. There are 13 residues in the CDR3. Germline V lookup: CDR1 LNHNV, CDR2 YYDKDF (reference sequence). TCRdb re-called the RT-PCR reads through MiXCR, storing one row per CDR3 protein. Found here are about 4,000 distinct CDR3 sequences, approximately 16% of them singletons; the top ten hold 65% to 80%. This clonotype has at least ten counts. V is TRBV15 and J is TRBJ1-5; D not certain. The source of this sequence is a human donor who was either an allogeneic HSCT recipient or a stem cell or donor lymphocyte infusion donor (not recorded which). It is not recorded whose cells these are; they may come from a transplant donor. The sample consisted of blood, either unsorted or a sorted T cell fraction (not recorded which). CDR3 protein: CATSRDLSQPQHF. In DNA, the CDR3 is TGTGCCACCAGCAGAGATCTTAGCCAGCCCCAGCATTTT.